The rows below give T cell receptor beta chains drawn from one sample of a study of shared clonotypes between healthy human individuals. TCRdb's copy holds only in-frame clones and misses some; the assay was immunoSEQ multiplex PCR. The sample contains some 2,500,000 clones, around 93% of which appear only once. Sample: naive CD4+ T cells from PBMCs. These receptors were obtained from a young man in good health. Some clones in this sample may be carry-over from other donors' samples. Each CDR3 is given with its conserved first and last residue. The D gene is left open where the match is weak. Clone size is stated in some rows and not others, as once, few, many or a class when expanded.

TRBJ1-4,13,TRBV7-6,NA,NA,TGTGCCAGCAGTTACCTGGCGAAAGAAAAACTGTTTTTT,CASSYLAKEKLFF
TRBJ2-2,15,TRBV5-1,NA,TRBD1,TGCGCCAGCAGCGGGCCGGACAGGGGCCCCGGGGAGCTGTTTTTT,CASSGPDRGPGELFF
TRBJ2-7,13,TRBV19,NA,NA,TGTGCCAGTAGGCGTACAGGGGGGGACGAGCAGTACTTC,CASRRTGGDEQYF
TRBJ1-5,13,TRBV6-5,NA,NA,TGTGCCAGCAGCCAGGGGTTGGGACAGCCCCAGCATTTT,CASSQGLGQPQHF
TRBJ2-1,13,TRBV29-1,once,NA,TGCAGCGTTGCTTATAGCTCCTACAATGAGCAGTTCTTC,CSVAYSSYNEQFF
TRBJ2-1,18,TRBV4-1,NA,TRBD2,TGCGCCAGCAGCCAACCAGCGGGAGGGTCATTCCTATACAATGAGCAGTTCTTC,CASSQPAGGSFLYNEQFF
TRBJ1-1,15,TRBV6-5,few,NA,TGTGCCAGCCGTCACCCTCCCGGGCAGGGTGGTGAAGCTTTCTTT,CASRHPPGQGGEAFF
TRBJ2-5,22,TRBV27,NA,TRBD2,TGTGCCAGCAGTTTGAAAACTACGACTAGCGGGAGTATAGGGGGTCGAAGAGAGACCCAGTACTTC,CASSLKTTTSGSIGGRRETQYF
TRBJ1-2,15,TRBV29-1,NA,TRBD1,TGCAGCGTTGGGGGAACAGGGGGCGGAGACTATGGCTACACCTTC,CSVGGTGGGDYGYTF
TRBJ1-2,14,TRBV2,NA,TRBD1,TGTGCCAGCCTTTTCCCCGGACAGGCCCTTGGCTACACCTTC,CASLFPGQALGYTF
TRBJ1-1,12,TRBV10-2,NA,NA,TGCGCCAGCAGGCAGGGCGACACTGAAGCTTTCTTT,CASRQGDTEAFF
TRBJ1-2,15,TRBV5-5,NA,NA,TGTGCCAGCAGCTTGGGGACAGCCCCCGTCTATGGCTACACCTTC,CASSLGTAPVYGYTF
TRBJ2-7,13,TRBV5-8,NA,NA,TGTGCCAGCAGCTTGGCCGCGGGGTACGAGCAGTACTTC,CASSLAAGYEQYF
TRBJ1-1,14,TRBV12-5,NA,NA,TGTGCTAGTGGTTCGGGACCATCCCGGACTGAAGCTTTCTTT,CASGSGPSRTEAFF
TRBJ2-3,17,TRBV19,NA,TRBD2,TGTGCCAGTAGTATCCGAATCACTAGCGGGAGCACAGATACGCAGTATTTT,CASSIRITSGSTDTQYF
TRBJ2-6,17,TRBV5-5,NA,NA,TGTGCCAGCAGCTTGAGTTCAGGGCTCTCTGGGGCCAACGTCCTGACTTTC,CASSLSSGLSGANVLTF
TRBJ1-2,16,TRBV5-1,NA,NA,TGCGCCAGCAGCTTGGACGGTAATGCGGGGGGCGGTGGCTACACCTTC,CASSLDGNAGGGGYTF
TRBJ1-1,12,TRBV6-6,NA,NA,TGTGCCAGCGGAAGCTCCGGGTGGGAAGCTTTCTTT,CASGSSGWEAFF
TRBJ1-5,13,TRBV28,NA,NA,TGTGCCAGCAGTTCGGACAGTATTCAGCCCCAGCATTTT,CASSSDSIQPQHF
TRBJ1-1,15,TRBV6-6,NA,NA,TGTGCCAGCAGTTACGCTCGCGGCGGCCGCACTGAAGCTTTCTTT,CASSYARGGRTEAFF
TRBJ1-2,15,TRBV6-1,NA,NA,TGTGCCAGCAGGATTGGTACACTGACTCGGGTCGGCTACACCTTC,CASRIGTLTRVGYTF
TRBJ2-1,14,TRBV28,NA,TRBD2,TGTGCCAGCAGCCGGGACTACGCCTACAATGAGCAGTTCTTC,CASSRDYAYNEQFF
TRBJ1-2,13,TRBV9,NA,NA,TGTGCCAGCAGCGTAGACACCAGAGGTGGCTACACCTTC,CASSVDTRGGYTF
TRBJ1-2,14,TRBV9,NA,NA,TGTGCCAGCAGCGTAGACAGTAGGGGTGGAGGCTACACCTTC,CASSVDSRGGGYTF
TRBJ2-3,16,TRBV9,NA,TRBD2,TGTGCCAGCAGCACCCGACTAGCGGCTAGCACAGATACGCAGTATTTT,CASSTRLAASTDTQYF